The 30 T cell receptor beta chains presented below share a single source sample, sequenced in a study of T cells in Graves' hyperthyroidism and ophthalmopathy. What was amplified from RNA transcripts were TCR beta CDR3 regions. HTBI primers drove first-round RT-PCR of the TCR CDR3. MiXCR was run by TCRdb on the multiplex PCR reads, yielding one entry per CDR3 protein. The data hold more than 300,000 distinct CDR3 sequences, with about 14% observed a single time. What was sequenced was blood. The receptor set was obtained from a woman aged 25 to 39 with Graves' ophthalmopathy.

In the case of this clonotype: It may be a read error: a sequence one base away is much more abundant. V usage is TRBV5-6 and J usage is TRBJ2-7, with TRBD1 matching 7 bases. CDR1 and CDR2 (germline): SGHDT, YYEEEE. CDR3 size: 14 residues. J was trimmed by 2 bases and V by 10 bases; bases with no gene match: 12. The CDR3 spells CAGEQGQETYEQYF. CDR3 sequence (DNA): TGTGCCGGCGAACAAGGACAGGAAACCTACGAGCAGTACTTC.

This clonotype was counted at least ten times. V and J are TRBV6-1 and TRBJ2-7; no clear D. The V end lost 3 bases, the J end lost 0 bases, and 12 bases lay between the germline ends. The CDR3 length is 15 residues. CDR1 is MNHNS and CDR2 is SASEGT in the germline V gene. CDR3: CASSEGRLSSYEQYF. The CDR3 DNA follows: TGTGCCAGCAGTGAGGGCAGACTGAGCTCCTACGAGCAGTACTTC.

This clonotype was seen repeatedly, ten times or more. The rearrangement joins TRBV20-1 to TRBJ1-1; D may be TRBD1 (5 bases). Germline CDR1 reads DFQATT; CDR2 reads SNEGSKA (reference sequence). V was shortened by 6 bases and J by 1 base, with 15 bases between the two germline ends. The CDR3 has 14 amino acids. CDR3 in DNA: TGCAGTGCACACTTGCAGGGCAGGAACACTGAAGCTTTCTTT. Translated: CSAHLQGRNTEAFF.

This chain connects TRBV19 to TRBJ1-6; D gene uncertain. The CDR3 runs to 14 residues. With 3 bases removed from V and 6 bases from J, the gap between germline ends came to 9 bases. The germline V gene encodes CDR1 LNHDA and CDR2 SQIVND (reference sequence). The CDR3 is CASSMTGGNSPLHF. CDR3 nucleotide sequence: TGTGCCAGTAGTATGACGGGAGGTAATTCACCCCTCCACTTT.

This clonotype was seen at least ten times. The chain couples TRBV6-1 to TRBJ2-7; the match to TRBD1 covers 7 bases. Germline-derived CDR1 and CDR2 are MNHNS and SASEGT. The V gene end was trimmed by 9 bases and the J gene end by 3 bases; junction bases not matched to a gene: 5. CDR3 length: 12 residues. CDR3 sequence: CASEDRFYEQYF. In DNA form, the CDR3 reads TGTGCCAGTGAGGACAGGTTCTACGAGCAGTACTTC.

Ten or more counts support this clonotype. This chain uses TRBV9 with TRBJ1-5; D not certain. V lost 0 bases, J lost 0 bases, and 4 bases lay in between. Germline CDR1 reads SGDLS; CDR2 reads YYNGEE. CDR3 length equals 14 residues. The CDR3 protein is CASSVAGSNQPQHF. In nucleotides, the CDR3 is TGTGCCAGCAGCGTAGCCGGTAGCAATCAGCCCCAGCATTTT.

This clonotype was seen a handful of times. The chain is built from TRBV19 and TRBJ2-1, with 9 bases lining up with TRBD2. Trimming at V came to 5 bases and at J to 7 bases, leaving 12 bases not matched to a gene. This CDR3 comprises 16 residues. Germline CDR1 LNHDA, CDR2 SQIVND (reference sequence). CDR3 amino acids: CASSGPSGVVGNEQFF. CDR3 sequence (DNA): TGTGCCAGTAGTGGCCCTAGCGGGGTGGTTGGAAATGAGCAGTTCTTC.

The V and J genes are TRBV30 and TRBJ2-5; D gene ambiguous. Per germline, CDR1 GTSNPN and CDR2 SVGIG (reference sequence). This CDR3 is built from 15 residues. V gave up 1 base and J gave up 2 bases, with 14 bases separating them. The CDR3, as DNA: TGTGCCTGGAGTGGCGGCCGGATGAGTCAAGAGACCCAGTACTTC. This encodes CAWSGGRMSQETQYF.

The table lists this clonotype with many counts. CDR3 sequence: CASIGTRVETQYF. Written as DNA, the CDR3 is TGTGCCAGCATCGGGACTAGGGTCGAGACCCAGTACTTC. V usage is TRBV6-2 or TRBV6-3 and J usage is TRBJ2-5; 8 nucleotides agree with TRBD2. V lost 7 bases and J lost 5; bases outside the gene matches: 6. Germline lookup yields CDR1 MNHEY and CDR2 SVGEGT. The CDR3 contains 13 residues.

J is TRBJ2-1 and V is TRBV6-1; no reliable D call. CDR1 is MNHNS and CDR2 is SASEGT in the germline V gene. V was clipped by 5 bases and J by 0 bases, with 14 bases between them. This CDR3 contains 16 residues. DNA for the CDR3: TGTGCCAGCAGTTATTTGACACCGAGCTCCTACAATGAGCAGTTCTTC. As protein: CASSYLTPSSYNEQFF.

V and J are TRBV19 and TRBJ2-7, with TRBD1 identical over 8 bases. Germline CDR1 is LNHDA and CDR2 is SQIVND (reference sequence). Germline trimming cut 4 bases from V and 1 base from J; bases unmatched to any gene: 3. CDR3 size: 14 residues. In DNA form, the CDR3 reads TGTGCCAGTAGTAATGGACAGGGATCCTACGAGCAGTACTTC. It encodes CASSNGQGSYEQYF.

This clonotype has only one observation. V is TRBV28 and J is TRBJ1-3; D is undetermined. The CDR3 length is 15 residues. The germline V and J ends were trimmed by 8 bases and 1 base, with 15 bases remaining between them. Germline V gene sequence: CDR1 MDHEN, CDR2 SYDVKM. The CDR3 DNA reads TGTGCCAGCTCCCCGGTTCCGGGGTCTGGAAACACCATATATTTT. This gives the protein CASSPVPGSGNTIYF. Full variable domain (remainder filled in from reference TRBV28 and TRBJ1-3): DVKVTQSSRYLVKRTGEKVFLECVQDMDHENMFWYRQDPGLGLRLIYFSYDVKMKEKGDIPEGYSVSREKKERFSLILESASTNQTSMYLCASSPVPGSGNTIYFGEGSWLTVV.

The table lists this clonotype with a few counts. V gene TRBV11-2 combines with J gene TRBJ1-5, with D possibly TRBD1 on 5 matching bases. This CDR3 contains 15 residues. V lost 4 bases and J 3 bases, leaving 13 bases between the germline ends. The germline CDR1 and CDR2 sequences are SGHAT and FQNNGV. The CDR3 protein is CASSWGSGYNQPQHF. CDR3 nucleotides: TGTGCCAGCAGCTGGGGGTCAGGGTACAATCAGCCCCAGCATTTT. Using reference TRBV11-2 and TRBJ1-5 for the parts outside the CDR3, the full variable domain is EAGVAQSPRYKIIEKRQSVAFWCNPISGHATLYWYQQILGQGPKLLIQFQNNGVVDDSQLPKDRFSAERLKGVDSTLKIQPAKLEDSAVYLCASSWGSGYNQPQHFGDGTRLSIL.

This clonotype was detected many times. V usage is TRBV5-1 and J usage is TRBJ2-1; 12 bases match TRBD1. There are 15 residues in the CDR3. J lost 7 bases, V lost 4 bases, and 6 bases had no gene match. In germline, CDR1 is SGHRS, CDR2 YFSETQ. This chain's CDR3 is CASSIRDRGQNEQFF. DNA of the CDR3: TGCGCCAGCAGCATCCGGGACAGGGGGCAGAATGAGCAGTTCTTC.

This clonotype was seen at least ten times. The V and J genes are TRBV7-9 and TRBJ1-1; 7 bases map to TRBD1. The junction had 22 bases not matched to a gene; V was cut back by 5 bases and J by 1 base. Germline CDR1 is SEHNR and CDR2 is FQNEAQ (reference sequence). This CDR3 region has 20 residues. The DNA of the CDR3 is TGTGCCAGCAGCGACCCATGGGTTCGGGACAGCCTCAACCCGAACACTGAAGCTTTCTTT. This translates into CASSDPWVRDSLNPNTEAFF.

The rearrangement links TRBV15 to TRBJ2-3; TRBD2 might be the D (6 bases). The germline V gene encodes CDR1 LNHNV and CDR2 YYDKDF (reference sequence). CDR3 length: 17 residues. The germline V and J ends were trimmed by 0 bases and 3 bases, with 16 bases remaining between them. The CDR3 is CATSRERPAGTTDTQYF. The CDR3 DNA follows: TGTGCCACCAGCAGAGAACGGCCAGCGGGTACTACAGATACGCAGTATTTT.

This clonotype was seen repeatedly, ten times or more. The chain employs TRBV3-1 and TRBJ1-1; no clear D gene. Per the germline V gene, CDR1 is LGHDT and CDR2 is YNNKEL (reference sequence). The CDR3 is 14 residues long. Trimming cost V 1 base and J 4 bases, with 10 bases left between them. CDR3 in amino acids: CASSQGLRGTEAFF. Written as DNA, the CDR3 is TGTGCCAGCAGCCAAGGCCTACGGGGCACTGAAGCTTTCTTT.

At least ten counts were recorded for this clonotype. V gene TRBV19 combines with J gene TRBJ2-2, with unresolved D. This CDR3 is built from 14 residues. Per the germline V gene, CDR1 is LNHDA and CDR2 is SQIVND (reference sequence). Trimming cost V 3 bases and J 1 base, with 6 bases left between them. The CDR3 region has the DNA TGTGCCAGTAGTATCTGGGGGAACACCGGGGAGCTGTTTTTT. It is translated as CASSIWGNTGELFF.

This clonotype was seen many times. This chain links TRBV12-3 or TRBV12-4 with TRBJ2-2; 10 bases match TRBD2. The CDR3 is 17 amino acids. V was clipped by 2 bases and J by 6 bases; unmatched bases: 9. The CDR3 loop is CASSLSGGAVAAGELFF. Written as DNA, the CDR3 is TGTGCCAGCAGTTTAAGCGGGGGGGCGGTAGCCGCCGGGGAGCTGTTTTTT.

This clonotype was detected ten times or more. V and J are TRBV20-1 and TRBJ1-2, with a weak D call TRBD1 (5 bases). This CDR3 is 14 amino acids long. Trimming pared 3 bases from V and 0 bases from J, leaving 11 bases between. The germline V gene has CDR1 DFQATT and CDR2 SNEGSKA (reference sequence). This chain's CDR3 is CSASSGATNYGYTF. CDR3 in DNA: TGCAGTGCTAGCAGCGGGGCGACTAACTATGGCTACACCTTC.

Many counts were recorded for this clonotype. This sequence joins TRBV7-2 and TRBJ1-2; D is uncertain. This CDR3 contains 14 residues. CDR1 is SGHTA and CDR2 is FQGNSA in the germline V gene. Deletions cut 5 bases from V and 3 bases from J, with 13 bases between. DNA of the CDR3: TGTGCCAGCAGCCAAGACCTGTGGGACTATGGCTACACCTTC. It is translated as CASSQDLWDYGYTF.

There are many counts of this clonotype. The rearrangement links TRBV3-1 to TRBJ1-1; no definite D call. Germline-derived CDR1 and CDR2 are LGHDT and YNNKEL (reference sequence). CDR3 length: 13 residues. Between the trimmed V and J ends, which lost 4 bases and 4 bases, there was a span of 10 bases. CDR3 DNA sequence: TGTGCCAGCAGCCCAGGAGACCTCACTGAAGCTTTCTTT. Translating gives CASSPGDLTEAFF.

This clonotype was recorded many times. V gene TRBV6-1 combines with J gene TRBJ1-1; 9 positions agree with TRBD1. The length of the CDR3 is 13 residues. Germline V CDR1 and CDR2: MNHNS, SASEGT. The ends lost 9 bases at V and 6 bases at J; junction bases unmatched: 8. This chain's CDR3 is CASRTGEESEAFF. CDR3 nucleotides: TGTGCCAGTCGGACAGGGGAAGAATCTGAAGCTTTCTTT.

This clonotype was observed many times. This sequence joins TRBV2 and TRBJ1-6; TRBD1 aligns across 7 bases. The CDR3 runs 15 residues. Germline V CDR1 and CDR2: SNHLY, FYNNEI. V trimming: 7 bases; J trimming: 7 bases; junction bases outside the gene matches: 10. The CDR3 DNA sequence: TGTGCCAGCATCGCCGACAGGGCCTGGAATTCACCCCTCCACTTT. As protein: CASIADRAWNSPLHF.

This clonotype has at least ten counts. This chain links TRBV7-2 with TRBJ2-7; D may be TRBD2 (6 bases). The CDR3 sequence is 17 residues long. The V gene's germline CDR1 is SGHTA and CDR2 FQGNSA. The V end lost 0 bases, the J end lost 0 bases, and 15 bases lay between the germline ends. CDR3 loop: CASSLAGGGVASYEQYF. The CDR3 region has the DNA TGTGCCAGCAGCTTAGCTGGTGGCGGGGTAGCCTCCTACGAGCAGTACTTC. The variable domain in full, with the rest retrieved from reference TRBV7-2 and TRBJ2-7, is GAGVSQSPSNKVTEKGKDVELRCDPISGHTALYWYRQSLGQGLEFLIYFQGNSAPDKSGLPSDRFSAERTGGSVSTLTIQRTQQEDSAVYLCASSLAGGGVASYEQYFGPGTRLTVT.

About this clonotype: A read error is possible here, since a much larger clone lies one base away. The rearrangement links TRBV6-2 or TRBV6-3 to TRBJ2-1; 9 bases are a match to TRBD2. CDR1 MNHEY and CDR2 SVGEGT come from the germline V gene. Trimming at V came to 5 bases and at J to 8 bases, leaving 10 bases not matched to a gene. The CDR3 covers 15 residues. CDR3 in amino acids: CASSSLAGPFDEQFF. The CDR3 nucleotides read TGTGCCAGCAGTAGTCTAGCGGGGCCTTTTGATGAGCAGTTCTTC.

The chain links TRBV6-9 to TRBJ2-5; TRBD2 matches 9 bases. This CDR3 contains 15 residues. CDR1 MNHGY and CDR2 SVAAGI come from the germline V gene. Unmatched junction bases numbered 3, after V lost 2 bases and J lost 2 bases. The CDR3 DNA is TGTGCCAGCAGTTATGGACTAGCGTCGCAAGAGACCCAGTACTTC. This translates into CASSYGLASQETQYF.

With respect to this clonotype: The junction and the germline gene differ at one end; a read error may be behind it. The chain couples TRBV7-7 to TRBJ2-2; 11 bases are a match to TRBD1. The CDR3 runs to 17 residues. Germline V gene lookup returns CDR1 SSHAT and CDR2 FNYEAQ (reference sequence). For the CDR3, the DNA is TGTGCTAGCAGCTTAGATCCGGGACAGGGGGATGCCAAGGAGCTGTTTTTT. Encoded protein: CASSLDPGQGDAKELFF.

This clonotype was seen ten or more times. This chain connects TRBV30 to TRBJ1-2, with D hard to call. Trimming removed 2 bases from V and 4 bases from J, with 8 bases in between. CDR3 length: 12 residues. Germline-derived CDR1 and CDR2 are GTSNPN and SVGIG (reference sequence). This CDR3 reads CAWSHTVYGYTF. The CDR3, as DNA: TGTGCCTGGAGTCATACGGTCTATGGCTACACCTTC.

The chain has TRBV10-3 and TRBJ2-2, with D uncertain. Germline V CDR1 and CDR2: ENHRY, SYGVKD. The CDR3 extends over 12 amino acids. The V and J ends lost 4 bases and 6 bases respectively, with 6 bases between them. DNA for the CDR3: TGTGCCATCAGTGTAATGTCCGGGGAGCTGTTTTTT. Encoded protein: CAISVMSGELFF.